This TCR beta chain stems from a study of shared clonotypes between healthy human individuals. Here immunoSEQ multiplex PCR was the method, and the copy in TCRdb shows in-frame clones only, minus some. The repertoire holds 700,000 to 950,000 clones, with just over 95% as singletons. The naive CD8 population came from CD45RO-negative cells selected for CCR7, without terminally differentiated effector memory CD45RA+ cells. Sequenced sample: naive CD8+ T cells sorted from blood. This TCR was sampled from a man aged 25 to 45 in good health.

The CDR3 region is CASSTPKGHPNTGELFF. The CDR3 DNA is TGTGCCAGCAGCACACCGAAGGGACATCCGAACACCGGGGAGCTGTTTTTT. V is TRBV7-8 and J is TRBJ2-2; possible D gene TRBD1, 6 bases. The CDR3 totals 17 residues. V was cut by 5 bases and J by 0 bases, with 16 bases left in between. Germline V gene lookup returns CDR1 SGHVS and CDR2 FQNEAQ.